These T cell receptor beta chains were read from a single sample in a study of blood T cell repertoires in COVID-19. Repertoires were generated with immunoSEQ multiplex PCR, while TCRdb's copy carries only in-frame clones and drops some. The sample carries about 430,000 clones, 88% recorded once. Sample: PBMCs or T cells enriched from blood (not recorded which). The receptors stem from a woman under 30 who had been exposed to COVID-19. Both conserved end residues are part of each CDR3. The order of the fields is V gene, D gene, clone size, J gene, CDR3 DNA, CDR3 protein. A D gene is named only where the DNA matches it firmly. Where a row states a size, it is once, few, many or the class of an expanded clone; other rows omit it.

TRBV19	.	.	TRBJ1-5	TGTGCCAGTAGTGTCTCAGGGAATAGCAATCAGCCCCAGCATTTT	CASSVSGNSNQPQHF
TRBV2	.	.	TRBJ1-2	TGTGCCAGCAGACCGAACCCAGGGCTCTATGGCTACACCTTC	CASRPNPGLYGYTF
TRBV7-2	.	once	TRBJ1-1	TGTGCCAGCCAGGAACAAGTGAACACTGAAGCTTTCTTT	CASQEQVNTEAFF
TRBV12-3/TRBV12-4	.	few	TRBJ2-7	TGTGCCAGCAGGTCGGGACTCTACGAGCAGTACTTC	CASRSGLYEQYF
TRBV7-6	TRBD1	.	TRBJ2-2	TGTGCCAGCAGCTCCACAACAGGGGGCACCGGGGAGCTGTTTTTT	CASSSTTGGTGELFF
TRBV28	TRBD2	.	TRBJ2-1	TGTGCCAGCAGCCGATTACTAGCGGGAGGGCGGAATGAGCAGTTCTTC	CASSRLLAGGRNEQFF
TRBV7-9	TRBD1	.	TRBJ2-1	TGTGCCAGCAGCCCGGGACAGGGGGCGAAAAATGAGCAGTTCTTC	CASSPGQGAKNEQFF
TRBV7-9	.	.	TRBJ2-1	TGTGCCAGCAGCCGAGAGGCGGAAATATACAATGAGCAGTTCTTC	CASSREAEIYNEQFF
TRBV28	.	.	TRBJ1-6	TGTGCCAGCAGACTTACAGGAGCTTCACCCCTCCACTTT	CASRLTGASPLHF
TRBV6-5	TRBD1	.	TRBJ2-7	TGTGCCAGCAGTTACGGGACAGATATCTACGAGCAGTACTTC	CASSYGTDIYEQYF
TRBV7-9	TRBD2	.	TRBJ2-7	TGTGCCAGCGGTCCTTGGGGAGGGGCCCTCTACGAGCAGTACTTC	CASGPWGGALYEQYF
TRBV5-8	.	.	TRBJ1-6	TGTGCCAGCAGCCACCGGACAGATAATTCACCCCTCCACTTT	CASSHRTDNSPLHF
TRBV27	.	.	TRBJ1-1	TGTGCCAGCAGTTTAAAACAGGCCTCTATTGAAGCTTTCTTT	CASSLKQASIEAFF
TRBV5-5	.	once	TRBJ2-5	TGTGCCAGCAGCTCACACCCCCAAGAGACCCAGTACTTC	CASSSHPQETQYF
TRBV18	TRBD1	few	TRBJ1-5	TGTGCCAGCTCACTTCAGGGGGCGAGCAATCAGCCCCAGCATTTT	CASSLQGASNQPQHF
TRBV10-1	TRBD2	.	TRBJ2-1	TGCGCCAGCTGCGACAGACCGGGACTAGCGGGGCAGCGAATCTCCTACAATGAGCAGTTCTTC	CASCDRPGLAGQRISYNEQFF
TRBV5-1	.	once	TRBJ1-4	TGCGCCAGCGCACTTACAGGGTCTAATGAAAAACTGTTTTTT	CASALTGSNEKLFF
TRBV19	.	.	TRBJ1-1	TGTGCCAGTAGTATGACGGGATTTATGAACACTGAAGCTTTCTTT	CASSMTGFMNTEAFF
TRBV7-6	TRBD1	.	TRBJ2-7	TGTGCCAGCAGCCAGACAGGGGCTTCCTCAGCCTACGAGCAGTACTTC	CASSQTGASSAYEQYF